These T cell receptor beta chains were read from a single sample in a study of T cell repertoires in cytomegalovirus infection. The antigens of these receptors remain unknown. A single record per CDR3 protein comes from TCRdb applying MiXCR to the reads. The sample consists of about 51,000 distinct CDR3 sequences, about 18% of them appearing once. The sample here was CD8+ T cells from cultured PBMCs, taken from culture after CMV antigen stimulation. The receptors here all came from a human donor in good health (CMV status not recorded). Some clones in this sample may be carry-over from other donors' samples. Both conserved end residues are part of each CDR3. Fields, in order: J gene, D gene, clone size, V gene, CDR3 DNA, CDR3 protein. A D gene is named only where the DNA matches it firmly. Not all rows give a size; the values are once, few, many and, for expanded clones, a class.

TRBJ1-1,.,few,TRBV11-3,TGTGCCAGCAGCTTTTCCTCTAACACTGAAGCTTTCTTT,CASSFSSNTEAFF
TRBJ2-7,TRBD1,few,TRBV4-1,TGCGCCAGCAGCCTTTTTTCGGGACAGAGCTACGAGCAGTACTTC,CASSLFSGQSYEQYF
TRBJ1-3,.,.,TRBV7-1,TGTGCCAGCAGCTTAGCGGTGAACTCTGGAAACACCATATATTTT,CASSLAVNSGNTIYF
TRBJ2-1,TRBD1,few,TRBV7-9,TGTGCCAGCAGCGCTGGGACAGGGGGGTTGGCTGAGCAGTTCTTC,CASSAGTGGLAEQFF
TRBJ2-7,.,few,TRBV12-3/TRBV12-4,TGTGCCAGCAGTCCCCCCCGGATAAACGAGCAGTACTTC,CASSPPRINEQYF
TRBJ2-7,.,few,TRBV7-6,TGTGCCAGCAGCCTAGGGGCAGGGAACTACGAGCAGTACTTC,CASSLGAGNYEQYF
TRBJ2-5,.,.,TRBV30,TGTGCCTGGAGTGTACGAGGCGATCTTAAGACCCAGTACTTC,CAWSVRGDLKTQYF
TRBJ2-1,TRBD2,many,TRBV7-2,TGTGCCAGCAGCTTAGCGGGTCGTACTAGCGGGGATTATGAGCAGTTCTTC,CASSLAGRTSGDYEQFF
TRBJ2-3,.,many,TRBV12-3/TRBV12-4,TGTGCCAGCACAATAGGGCCAGATACGCAGTATTTT,CASTIGPDTQYF
TRBJ2-3,.,few,TRBV7-9,TGTGCCAGCAGCGGAGGAGAGCCCCTGGATACGCAGTATTTT,CASSGGEPLDTQYF
TRBJ2-5,TRBD1,.,TRBV7-2,TGTGCCAGCAGCCCCGTTTGGAGGACAGGGCAAGAGACCCAGTACTTC,CASSPVWRTGQETQYF
TRBJ1-5,.,.,TRBV6-2/TRBV6-3,TGTGCCAGCAGTCCATGGGACAAATCTAGCAATCAGCCCCAGCATTTT,CASSPWDKSSNQPQHF
TRBJ2-1,.,.,TRBV7-8,TGTGCCAGCAGCAGTAGCGGCGGAACCTACGGGAATGAGCAGTTCTTC,CASSSSGGTYGNEQFF
TRBJ1-2,TRBD1,few,TRBV7-9,TGTGCCAGCACCTTCCGGGACAGGGGTCCTGGCTACACCTTC,CASTFRDRGPGYTF
TRBJ2-2,.,few,TRBV6-2/TRBV6-3,TGTGCCAGCAGTTACTCGACCCGCACTCCGAACACCGGGGAGCTGTTTTTT,CASSYSTRTPNTGELFF
TRBJ2-2,.,many,TRBV4-2,TGTGCCAGCAGCCTCCCCGGCGGTGACAGCATACCGTTCGGGGAGCTGTTTTTT,CASSLPGGDSIPFGELFF
TRBJ2-6,.,many,TRBV12-3/TRBV12-4,TGTGCCAGCTCGGCCGTTGCCGATTCTGGGGCCAACGTCCTGACTTTC,CASSAVADSGANVLTF
TRBJ2-1,.,many,TRBV7-7,TGTGCCAGCAGCTTAGCGGAGGAGGCTGAGCAGTTCTTC,CASSLAEEAEQFF
TRBJ2-2,TRBD1,few,TRBV7-3,TGTGCCAGCAGCTATGGACAGGGCGGGGAGCTGTTTTTT,CASSYGQGGELFF
TRBJ1-1,.,medium-sized,TRBV19,TGTGCCAGCCGACAGAAAAACACTGAAGCTTTCTTT,CASRQKNTEAFF
TRBJ2-7,.,.,TRBV6-6,TGTGCCAGCAGTTACTCGGCAGGGCTTTACGAGCAGTACTTC,CASSYSAGLYEQYF
TRBJ1-5,.,once,TRBV12-3/TRBV12-4,TGTGCCAGCAGACAGGGCCGCAATCAGCCCCAGCATTTT,CASRQGRNQPQHF
TRBJ2-7,.,.,TRBV7-2,TGTGCCAGCAGCCCCCCCCGTGGGAAGGTGGGCTCCTACGAGCAGTACTTC,CASSPPRGKVGSYEQYF
TRBJ2-7,TRBD2,.,TRBV7-8,TGTGCCAGCAGTGTCAGCGGGGGGGACGAGTCCTACGAGCAGTACTTC,CASSVSGGDESYEQYF
TRBJ1-5,TRBD1,.,TRBV7-6,TGTGCCAGCAGCCGACGAGCAGGGGGAGATCAGCCCCAGCATTTT,CASSRRAGGDQPQHF
TRBJ2-5,TRBD2,.,TRBV7-3,TGTGCCAGCAGCCCCTGGACTAGCGGGCGGCCCCAGGAGGAGACCCAGTACTTC,CASSPWTSGRPQEETQYF
TRBJ1-1,.,few,TRBV7-9,TGTGCCAGCAGCCCGCCCTCAGGGGCCCAAGCTTTCTTT,CASSPPSGAQAFF
TRBJ1-1,.,few,TRBV5-5,TGTGCCAGCAGCTTGGCCCGGGACGTAAGGACTGAAGCTTTCTTT,CASSLARDVRTEAFF
TRBJ2-3,.,few,TRBV5-5,TGTGCCAGCAGTCGAAGGCCCACAGTTCCAGATACGCAGTATTTT,CASSRRPTVPDTQYF
TRBJ2-7,.,.,TRBV7-2,TGTGCCAGCAGCTTAGATTGGCTCCAACCCTACGAGCAGTACTTC,CASSLDWLQPYEQYF
TRBJ1-4,TRBD1,few,TRBV7-8,TGTGCCAGCAGCTCTTTCGGACAGGAGAATGAAAAACTGTTTTTT,CASSSFGQENEKLFF
TRBJ2-1,TRBD2,few,TRBV6-2/TRBV6-3,TGTGCCAGCAGTTACCCCCAGAAGAGCGGGGGGCACAATGAGCAGTTCTTC,CASSYPQKSGGHNEQFF
TRBJ2-1,.,few,TRBV19,TGTGCCAGTAGTAGGGGGAGGGGGGCGTCCTACAATGAGCAGTTCTTC,CASSRGRGASYNEQFF
TRBJ1-1,.,.,TRBV7-6,TGTGCCAGCAGCTTAGCGGGGACTGTAGCTTTCTTT,CASSLAGTVAFF
TRBJ1-2,TRBD1,.,TRBV6-5,TGTGCCAGCAGGAACAGGGGCGAGGTCTATGGCTACACCTTC,CASRNRGEVYGYTF
TRBJ1-1,.,few,TRBV6-2/TRBV6-3,TGTGCCAGCAGTTCAACGGGGGGTAACGCTGAAGCTTTCTTT,CASSSTGGNAEAFF
TRBJ1-4,.,.,TRBV7-8,TGTGCCAGCAGCCCATCCCGGGGCAGAGCGGCAGCAACTAATGAAAAACTGTTTTTT,CASSPSRGRAAATNEKLFF
TRBJ1-6,.,many,TRBV7-2,TGTGCCAGCAGCTTGAGGGTTAGTGCGCCCCTCCACTTT,CASSLRVSAPLHF
TRBJ2-5,.,.,TRBV6-2/TRBV6-3,TGTGCCAGCAGTTACTCCCTGCCCTGGACAGACCAAGAGACCCAGTACTTC,CASSYSLPWTDQETQYF
TRBJ1-5,.,.,TRBV7-2,TGTGCCAGCAGCCCCTCAGGGACGGGCAATCAGCCCCAGCATTTT,CASSPSGTGNQPQHF
TRBJ1-2,.,.,TRBV14,TGTGCCAGCAGCTCCTGGGCAGGGCAGGGCTACACCTTC,CASSSWAGQGYTF
TRBJ2-7,.,.,TRBV20-1,TGCAGTGCTAGGCCCATTTCTGCCTACGAGCAGTACTTC,CSARPISAYEQYF
TRBJ2-1,.,few,TRBV19,TGTGCCACCGAGGGGGGTGAAGTCTACAATGAGCAGTTCTTC,CATEGGEVYNEQFF
TRBJ2-5,.,.,TRBV7-2,TGTGCCAGCAGCTTACGCCGTGGCAGGGAGAGCCAAGAGACCCAGTACTTC,CASSLRRGRESQETQYF
TRBJ2-1,TRBD2,.,TRBV4-2,TGTGCCAGCAGCCAGACCGGGACTAGCGGTTACAATGAGCAGTTCTTC,CASSQTGTSGYNEQFF
TRBJ2-3,TRBD1,.,TRBV7-6,TGTGCCAGCAGCACCCGGGACAGGGAGAAAGATACGCAGTATTTT,CASSTRDREKDTQYF
TRBJ2-7,TRBD1,many,TRBV5-1,TGCGCCAGCAGCTTGGAAGGGGACAGGACCCTCTCCTACGAGCAGTACTTC,CASSLEGDRTLSYEQYF
TRBJ2-1,TRBD2,.,TRBV6-2/TRBV6-3,TGTGCCAGCAGTGGGGGACTAGCGGGACCATACAATGAGCAGTTCTTC,CASSGGLAGPYNEQFF
TRBJ2-3,TRBD2,.,TRBV7-2,TGTGCCAGCAGCTTAGTAACGGGAGGCCGCACAGATACGCAGTATTTT,CASSLVTGGRTDTQYF
TRBJ1-3,.,.,TRBV7-2,TGTGCCAGCAGCTACGGGGCTAGCTCTGGAAACACCATATATTTT,CASSYGASSGNTIYF
TRBJ2-4,TRBD1,.,TRBV7-9,TGTGCCAGCAGACCCGGGACAGGGGGTGTTATAGCCAAAAACATTCAGTACTTC,CASRPGTGGVIAKNIQYF
TRBJ2-2,TRBD2,few,TRBV7-2,TGTGCCAGCAGACAACTAGCGGGGATTGTCGGGGAGCTGTTTTTT,CASRQLAGIVGELFF
TRBJ2-7,.,.,TRBV12-3/TRBV12-4,TGTGCTAGCAGCCCTTCGGGATACCACGAGCAGTACTTC,CASSPSGYHEQYF
TRBJ2-5,.,few,TRBV7-8,TGTGCCAGCAGCCCATGGACAGAAGAGACCCAGTACTTC,CASSPWTEETQYF
TRBJ2-1,.,few,TRBV7-9,TGTGCCAGCAGCTTAGTAGGACCAGGCAATGAGCAGTTCTTC,CASSLVGPGNEQFF